Reported below is one TCR beta chain. The data are from a study of T-cell memory formation after mild COVID-19. 5'RACE with constant-segment primers yielded barcoded, UMI-tagged TCR alpha and TCR beta cDNA libraries. Each CDR3 protein gets one entry after TCRdb re-called the 5' RACE reads with MiXCR. The sample lists roughly 610,000 distinct CDR3 sequences; 15% to 20% were seen once. The V end was cut by 6 bases, the J end by 4 bases, with 19 bases between. The germline gives CDR1 DFQATT, CDR2 SNEGSKA (reference sequence). The CDR3 extends over 14 amino acids. Sequenced material: PBMCs or a T cell subset sorted from them (not recorded which). The receptor was isolated from an adult woman who had mild COVID-19 (a few samples of this study predate the infection). Cell type and time point are not known. The rearrangement joins TRBV20-1 to TRBJ2-7; D is possibly TRBD2 (5 bases). The CDR3 region has the DNA TGCAGTGCAAAACCGGGAACTCCACCGTACGAGCAGTACTTC. It is translated as CSAKPGTPPYEQYF.